This T cell receptor beta chain was captured in a study of beta chain features in type 1 diabetes. Study information: Summed over all samples, the examined sorted cells came to fewer than 120,000,000.

Study conclusions and caveats: Shortening that was moderate but significant affected the TCRB CDR3s of Type 1 diabetes patients in all four CD4+ subsets.

Germline loops: CDR1 MDHEN, CDR2 SYDVKM. V lost 3 bases and J lost 3, with 9 bases in between. The CDR3 sequence is 13 residues long. CD45RO/CCR7/CD25/CD127/CD95/CD27 sorting isolated CD4+ naive, central memory, regulatory and stem cell-like memory cells. Of the isolated RNA, all was reverse transcribed, and so the sequenced material was expressed TCRB transcripts. Clones were read by immunoSEQ multiplex PCR, and TCRdb kept only the in-frame ones, dropping some. The sample carries about 270,000 clones, roughly an eighth recorded once. Comment on this clone: The antigen is not known.

Source material: naive CD4+ T cells from blood. The J gene is TRBJ2-7, the V gene TRBV28; D may be TRBD1 (6 bases). The source of this sequence is a man aged 25-45 years with type 1 diabetes. CDR3 nucleotide sequence: TGTGCCAGCAGTTTGGGACAACTCTACGAGCAGTACTTC. Amino acids: CASSLGQLYEQYF.